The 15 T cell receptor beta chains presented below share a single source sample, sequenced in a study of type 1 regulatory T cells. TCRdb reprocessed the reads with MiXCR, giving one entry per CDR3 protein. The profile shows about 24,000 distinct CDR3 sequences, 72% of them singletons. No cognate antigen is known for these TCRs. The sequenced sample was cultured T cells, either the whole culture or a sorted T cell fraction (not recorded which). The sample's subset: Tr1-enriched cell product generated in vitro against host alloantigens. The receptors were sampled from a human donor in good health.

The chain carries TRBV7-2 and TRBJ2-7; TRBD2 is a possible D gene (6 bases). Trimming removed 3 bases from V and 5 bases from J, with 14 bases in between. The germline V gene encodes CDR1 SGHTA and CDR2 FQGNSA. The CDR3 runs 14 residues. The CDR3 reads CASSFGGLSDEQYF. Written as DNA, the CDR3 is TGTGCCAGCAGCTTCGGGGGTCTCAGCGACGAGCAGTACTTC.

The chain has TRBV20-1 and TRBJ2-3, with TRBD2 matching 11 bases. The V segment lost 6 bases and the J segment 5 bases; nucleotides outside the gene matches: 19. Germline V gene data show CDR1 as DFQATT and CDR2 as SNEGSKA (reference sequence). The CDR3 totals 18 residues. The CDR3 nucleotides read TGCAGTGCAACCGACCGCCGAGGGACTAGCGGAGGCTTAGATACGCAGTATTTT. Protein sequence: CSATDRRGTSGGLDTQYF.

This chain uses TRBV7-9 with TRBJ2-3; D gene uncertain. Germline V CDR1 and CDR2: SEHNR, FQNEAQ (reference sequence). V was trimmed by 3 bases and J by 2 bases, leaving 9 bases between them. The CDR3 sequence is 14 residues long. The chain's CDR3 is CASSFSTTTDTQYF. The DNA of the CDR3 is TGTGCCAGCAGCTTTTCGACAACCACAGATACGCAGTATTTT.

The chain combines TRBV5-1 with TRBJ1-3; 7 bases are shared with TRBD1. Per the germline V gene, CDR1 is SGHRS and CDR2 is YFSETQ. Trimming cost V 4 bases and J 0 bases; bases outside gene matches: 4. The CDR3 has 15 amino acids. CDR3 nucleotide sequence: TGCGCCAGCAGCCCTGGGACAGTCTCTGGAAACACCATATATTTT. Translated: CASSPGTVSGNTIYF.

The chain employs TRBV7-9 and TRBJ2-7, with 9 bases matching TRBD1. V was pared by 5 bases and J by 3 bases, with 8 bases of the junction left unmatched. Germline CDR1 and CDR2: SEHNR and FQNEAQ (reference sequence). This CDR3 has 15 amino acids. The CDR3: CASSGQGQGLYEQYF. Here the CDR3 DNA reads TGTGCCAGCAGCGGACAAGGACAGGGGCTCTACGAGCAGTACTTC.

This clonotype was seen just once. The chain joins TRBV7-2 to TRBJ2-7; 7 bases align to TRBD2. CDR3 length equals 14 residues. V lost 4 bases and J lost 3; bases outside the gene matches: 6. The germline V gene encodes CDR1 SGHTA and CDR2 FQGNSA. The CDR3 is CASSWRGTDYEQYF. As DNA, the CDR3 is TGTGCCAGCAGCTGGCGGGGGACCGACTACGAGCAGTACTTC. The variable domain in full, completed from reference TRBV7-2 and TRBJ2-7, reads GAGVSQSPSNKVTEKGKDVELRCDPISGHTALYWYRQSLGQGLEFLIYFQGNSAPDKSGLPSDRFSAERTGGSVSTLTIQRTQQEDSAVYLCASSWRGTDYEQYFGPGTRLTVT.

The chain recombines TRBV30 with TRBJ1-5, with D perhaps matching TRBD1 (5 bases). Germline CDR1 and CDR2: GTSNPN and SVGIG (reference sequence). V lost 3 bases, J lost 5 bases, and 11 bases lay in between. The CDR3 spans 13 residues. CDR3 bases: TGTGCCTGGAGCTCAGGGTCGGATCAGCCCCAGCATTTT. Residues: CAWSSGSDQPQHF. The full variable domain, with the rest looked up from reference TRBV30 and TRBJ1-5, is SQTIHQWPATLVQPVGSPLSLECTVEGTSNPNLYWYRQAAGRGLQLLFYSVGIGQISSEVPQNLSASRPQDRQFILSSKKLLLSDSGFYLCAWSSGSDQPQHFGDGTRLSIL.

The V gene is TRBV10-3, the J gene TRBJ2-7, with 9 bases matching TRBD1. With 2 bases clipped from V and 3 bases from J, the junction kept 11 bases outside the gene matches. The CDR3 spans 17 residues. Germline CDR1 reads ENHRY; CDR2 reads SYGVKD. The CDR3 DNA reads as TGTGCCATCAGTGAGGTTGAAAGGACAGGGGCGAACTACGAGCAGTACTTC. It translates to CAISEVERTGANYEQYF.

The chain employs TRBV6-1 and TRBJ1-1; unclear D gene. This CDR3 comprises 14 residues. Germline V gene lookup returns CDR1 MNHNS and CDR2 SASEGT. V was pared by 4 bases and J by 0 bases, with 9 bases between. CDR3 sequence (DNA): TGTGCCAGCAGTGCCCCTGGGCTGAACACTGAAGCTTTCTTT. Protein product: CASSAPGLNTEAFF.

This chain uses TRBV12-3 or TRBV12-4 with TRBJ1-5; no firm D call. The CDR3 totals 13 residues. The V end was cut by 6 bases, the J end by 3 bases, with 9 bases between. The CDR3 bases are TGTGCCAGCAGCTCCCTGTACAATCAGCCCCAGCATTTT. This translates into CASSSLYNQPQHF.

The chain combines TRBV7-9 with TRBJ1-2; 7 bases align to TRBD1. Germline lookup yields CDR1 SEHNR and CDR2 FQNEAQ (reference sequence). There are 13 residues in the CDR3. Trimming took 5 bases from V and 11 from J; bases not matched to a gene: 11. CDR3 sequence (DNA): TGTGCCAGCAGCCACATAGACAGGGACCTATACACCTTC. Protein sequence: CASSHIDRDLYTF.

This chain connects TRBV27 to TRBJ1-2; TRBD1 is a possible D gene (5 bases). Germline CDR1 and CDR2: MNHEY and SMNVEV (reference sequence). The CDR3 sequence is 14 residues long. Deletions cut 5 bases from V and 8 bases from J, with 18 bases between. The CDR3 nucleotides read TGTGCCAGCAGTCCCCCCCCCGGGACCGCGGGCTACACCTTC. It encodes CASSPPPGTAGYTF.

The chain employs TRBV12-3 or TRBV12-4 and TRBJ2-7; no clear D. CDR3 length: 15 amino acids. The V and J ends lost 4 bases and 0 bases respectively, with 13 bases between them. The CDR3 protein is CASSSGSLGSYEQYF. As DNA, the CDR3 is TGTGCCAGCAGTTCCGGGTCGTTGGGCTCCTACGAGCAGTACTTC.

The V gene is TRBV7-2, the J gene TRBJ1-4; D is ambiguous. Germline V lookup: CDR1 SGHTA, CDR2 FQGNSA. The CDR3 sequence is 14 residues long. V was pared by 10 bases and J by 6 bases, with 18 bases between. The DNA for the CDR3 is TGTGCCACTAGAACGGGCCCGACGGATGAAAAACTGTTTTTT. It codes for CATRTGPTDEKLFF.

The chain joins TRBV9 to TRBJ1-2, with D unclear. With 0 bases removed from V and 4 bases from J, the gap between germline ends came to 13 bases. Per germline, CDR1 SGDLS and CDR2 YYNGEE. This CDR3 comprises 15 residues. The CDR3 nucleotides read TGTGCCAGCAGCGTAGCAACCACTCGGGTCTATGGCTACACCTTC. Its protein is CASSVATTRVYGYTF.